Each of the 30 T cell receptor beta chains below was sequenced from the same sample in a study of T cells in Graves' hyperthyroidism and ophthalmopathy. It was RNA transcripts that yielded the amplified TCR beta CDR3 regions. When the TCR CDR3 underwent first-round RT-PCR, the HTBI primer set was used. MiXCR was run by TCRdb on the multiplex PCR reads, yielding one entry per CDR3 protein. The data show a few hundred thousand distinct CDR3 sequences, with about a sixth seen just once and roughly a sixth held by the top ten. Sequencing was done on a sample of blood. These receptors came from a woman in her 40s with Graves' ophthalmopathy.

The chain uses TRBV12-3 or TRBV12-4 and TRBJ1-5; 8 nucleotides line up with TRBD1. V lost 7 bases, J lost 7 bases, and 3 bases stayed unmatched. CDR3 length: 12 amino acids. This CDR3 is CASKRTGQPQHF. In DNA, the CDR3 is TGTGCCAGCAAAAGGACAGGGCAGCCCCAGCATTTT.

This clonotype has at least ten counts. The V call is TRBV12-3 or TRBV12-4, the J call TRBJ1-5; 9 bases are shared with TRBD1. The junction had 2 bases not matched to a gene; V was cut back by 3 bases and J by 2 bases. The CDR3 spans 15 residues. CDR3 nucleotide sequence: TGTGCCAGCAGTTTCGGGGACAGGGGCAATCAGCCCCAGCATTTT. Translated: CASSFGDRGNQPQHF.

This clonotype appeared many times. DNA of the CDR3: TGTGCCAGCATTAGGGAGGATTACCGGACGAGCGGAGAGACCCAGTACTTC. Protein sequence: CASIREDYRTSGETQYF. The chain carries TRBV6-2 or TRBV6-3 and TRBJ2-5; D might be TRBD2 (6 bases). This CDR3 contains 17 residues. Germline CDR1 MNHEY, CDR2 SVGEGT. The V and J ends lost 7 bases and 4 bases respectively, with 25 bases between them.

This clonotype was observed many times. The rearrangement links TRBV7-9 to TRBJ2-7, with D maybe TRBD2 (5 bases). The CDR3 is made up of 14 amino acids. Germline CDR1 SEHNR, CDR2 FQNEAQ (reference sequence). Trimming took off 5 bases at V and 2 bases at J, with 13 bases between the two ends. CDR3 bases: TGTGCCAGCAGCAGCTTTAGCGCGACCTACGAGCAGTACTTC. This codes for CASSSFSATYEQYF.

This clonotype has a count of ten or more. The chain combines TRBV5-6 with TRBJ2-7, with 8 bases matching TRBD1. V was clipped by 4 bases and J by 5 bases; unmatched bases: 8. The CDR3 has 14 amino acids. Germline lookup yields CDR1 SGHDT and CDR2 YYEEEE. The CDR3 sequence: CASSPHRGMNEQYF. The CDR3, as DNA: TGTGCCAGCAGCCCCCACAGGGGGATGAACGAGCAGTACTTC.

In its sample, this clonotype was seen many times. This chain uses TRBV7-9 with TRBJ1-2, with D tentatively TRBD1 (6 bases). The germline V gene has CDR1 SEHNR and CDR2 FQNEAQ (reference sequence). The V gene lost 1 base and the J gene lost 0 bases, with 12 bases spanning the gap. The CDR3 spans 16 residues. CDR3 sequence: CASSLGGGIANYGYTF. As DNA, the CDR3 is TGTGCCAGCAGCTTAGGAGGGGGGATAGCTAACTATGGCTACACCTTC.

The chain uses TRBV7-2 and TRBJ2-7, with 7 bases identical to TRBD2. CDR3 length: 15 residues. Germline V gives CDR1 SGHTA, CDR2 FQGNSA. The ends lost 5 bases at V and 1 base at J; junction bases unmatched: 8. DNA of the CDR3: TGTGCCAGCAGCAGCGGGACCGTATCATCCTACGAGCAGTACTTC. This sequence encodes CASSSGTVSSYEQYF.

The chain carries TRBV24-1 and TRBJ2-5; 7 bases match TRBD2. The CDR3 is made up of 13 amino acids. Germline CDR1 KGHDR, CDR2 SFDVKD. V lost 4 bases to trimming and J lost 6 bases; unmatched junction nucleotides: 4. CDR3 in amino acids: CATSDPGLKTQYF. The CDR3 nucleotides read TGTGCCACCAGTGACCCGGGACTAAAGACCCAGTACTTC.

This clonotype was seen repeatedly, ten times or more. The rearrangement uses TRBV5-1 and TRBJ1-1, with D uncertain. V gave up 0 bases and J gave up 4 bases, with 10 bases separating them. CDR3 size: 14 residues. The germline V gene has CDR1 SGHRS and CDR2 YFSETQ. Here the CDR3 reads CASSLGVVGTEAFF. The CDR3 DNA reads TGCGCCAGCAGCTTGGGGGTTGTAGGCACTGAAGCTTTCTTT.

This clonotype occurred many times. J is TRBJ2-2 and V is TRBV20-1; 15 nucleotides align to TRBD2. This CDR3 region has 17 residues. Germline assignment: CDR1 DFQATT and CDR2 SNEGSKA (reference sequence). Losses at the gene ends were 2 bases for V and 6 bases for J; bases not matched to a gene: 7. The CDR3 region is CSARTGTSGRWAGELFF. CDR3 in DNA: TGCAGTGCTAGAACAGGGACTAGCGGGAGGTGGGCCGGGGAGCTGTTTTTT.

There are many counts of this clonotype. This chain links TRBV12-3 or TRBV12-4 with TRBJ2-7, with 9 bases identical to TRBD2. V trimming: 3 bases; J trimming: 6 bases; junction bases outside the gene matches: 3. This CDR3 region has 13 residues. The CDR3 nucleotides are TGTGCCAGCAGTTTTACAGCGGGAGGCGAGCAGTACTTC. Its translation: CASSFTAGGEQYF.

The CDR3 DNA is TGTGCCAGCTGGCGGGGGATGGAGACCCAGTACTTC. It specifies CASWRGMETQYF. The chain carries TRBV6-5 and TRBJ2-5; 7 bases are shared with TRBD2. Germline V lookup: CDR1 MNHEY, CDR2 SVGAGI. Unmatched junction bases numbered 5, after V lost 8 bases and J lost 5 bases. This CDR3 has 12 amino acids.

A few counts support this clonotype. J is TRBJ2-2 and V is TRBV30, with 10 bases identical to TRBD2. The CDR3 loop spans 15 amino acids. V shed 2 bases and J 4 bases; nucleotides not matched to a gene: 4. Germline V gene lookup returns CDR1 GTSNPN and CDR2 SVGIG (reference sequence). DNA of the CDR3: TGTGCCTGGAGTCTCGAGCGGGAGGGCACCGGGGAGCTGTTTTTT. It translates to CAWSLEREGTGELFF.

The chain carries TRBV6-5 and TRBJ2-7, with 8 nucleotides matching TRBD1. The junction had 4 bases not matched to a gene; V was cut back by 2 bases and J by 4 bases. CDR3 length: 14 residues. Germline V CDR1 and CDR2: MNHEY, SVGAGI. As DNA, the CDR3 is TGTGCCAGCAGTTACGCAGGGGGCGATTACGAGCAGTACTTC. Its protein product is CASSYAGGDYEQYF.

This clonotype was detected once. The V call is TRBV18, the J call TRBJ2-7, with TRBD2 matching over 10 bases. V gave up 10 bases and J gave up 1 base; unmatched junction bases: 4. Per the germline V gene, CDR1 is KGHSH and CDR2 is LQKENI. CDR3 length: 13 residues. CDR3 protein: CATKTSGSYEQYF. The CDR3 DNA is TGTGCCACCAAGACTAGCGGGTCCTACGAGCAGTACTTC.

This clonotype was counted ten times or more. The J gene is TRBJ2-7, the V gene TRBV28; D is uncertain. The ends were cut back, 3 bases at V and 6 bases at J, with 12 bases in the middle. Germline CDR1 is MDHEN and CDR2 is SYDVKM. This CDR3 is built from 13 residues. The CDR3 protein is CASSLVSDSEQYF. The CDR3 bases are TGTGCCAGCAGTTTGGTTAGTGATTCCGAGCAGTACTTC.

This clonotype came up many times. The chain uses TRBV28 and TRBJ1-1; D is perhaps TRBD1 (5 bases). Germline V gene data show CDR1 as MDHEN and CDR2 as SYDVKM. V was cut by 8 bases and J by 6 bases, with 16 bases left in between. The CDR3 contains 13 residues. CDR3 DNA: TGTGCCAGCGGGGGGGGGTTCGGGTCTGAAGCTTTCTTT. It yields the protein CASGGGFGSEAFF.

This clonotype was found many times. The V and J genes are TRBV28 and TRBJ1-2; no definite D call. Between the trimmed V and J ends, which lost 5 bases and 3 bases, there was a span of 19 bases. The CDR3 extends over 16 amino acids. Germline values: CDR1 MDHEN, CDR2 SYDVKM. The CDR3 loop is CASSPRITAMDYGYTF. CDR3 DNA: TGTGCCAGCAGTCCCCGGATCACGGCCATGGACTATGGCTACACCTTC.

This clonotype was detected many times. The chain carries TRBV19 and TRBJ1-2; 8 bases match TRBD1. Germline values: CDR1 LNHDA, CDR2 SQIVND (reference sequence). After removal of 4 bases from V and 3 bases from J, the junction contained 13 bases not matched to a gene. The CDR3 runs to 17 residues. This chain's CDR3 is CASSTSIQGALYYGYTF. The CDR3 bases are TGTGCCAGTAGTACGAGCATTCAGGGGGCGCTTTACTATGGCTACACCTTC. The variable domain in full, completed from reference TRBV19 and TRBJ1-2, reads DGGITQSPKYLFRKEGQNVTLSCEQNLNHDAMYWYRQDPGQGLRLIYYSQIVNDFQKGDIAEGYSVSREKKESFPLTVTSAQKNPTAFYLCASSTSIQGALYYGYTFGSGTRLTVV.

This clonotype was found many times. One end of the junction is discordant with germline, which a read error may explain. V and J are TRBV12-3 or TRBV12-4 and TRBJ1-1; TRBD1 is a possible D gene (6 bases). The CDR3 runs 15 residues. The CDR3 DNA reads TGTGCCAGCAGTTTGACAGGTGGCGGGAACACTAAAGCTTTCTTT. This gives the protein CASSLTGGGNTKAFF.

This clonotype was seen repeatedly, ten times or more. This chain uses TRBV5-1 with TRBJ1-5; TRBD1 agrees at 9 bases. V lost 1 base to trimming and J lost 5 bases; unmatched junction nucleotides: 4. The CDR3 has 15 amino acids. Germline V lookup: CDR1 SGHRS, CDR2 YFSETQ. The CDR3 coding sequence is TGCGCCAGCAGCTTGTCGACAGGGGGGGATCAGCCCCAGCATTTT. As protein: CASSLSTGGDQPQHF.

This clonotype has a count of ten or more. The chain carries TRBV6-4 and TRBJ1-5; TRBD1 aligns across 12 bases. The CDR3 runs to 17 residues. V was pared by 2 bases and J by 0 bases, with 2 bases of the junction left unmatched. Germline V gene sequence: CDR1 MRHNA, CDR2 SNTAGT. The CDR3 nucleotides read TGTGCCAGCAGTGACCGGGACAGGGGGCTTAGCAATCAGCCCCAGCATTTT. Encoded protein: CASSDRDRGLSNQPQHF.

This clonotype has at least ten counts. The CDR3 nucleotides read TGTGCCAGCAGGTCGGGACAGGGAAGGGGAATTAGCAATCAGCCCCAGCATTTT. Encoded protein: CASRSGQGRGISNQPQHF. V and J are TRBV28 and TRBJ1-5, with 9 bases fitting TRBD1. The V and J ends lost 6 bases and 0 bases, in that order; junction bases with no gene match: 12. The CDR3 is 18 amino acids. CDR1 and CDR2 from the germline V gene are MDHEN and SYDVKM.

Ten or more counts support this clonotype. The V and J genes are TRBV12-3 or TRBV12-4 and TRBJ2-2, with 9 bases fitting TRBD1. The CDR3 runs to 17 residues. Trimming cost V 6 bases and J 8 bases; bases outside gene matches: 16. The CDR3 loop reads CASRPGGGQGIFGELFF. The CDR3 DNA reads as TGTGCCAGCAGACCGGGGGGCGGACAGGGGATCTTTGGGGAGCTGTTTTTT.

The rearrangement links TRBV12-3 or TRBV12-4 to TRBJ2-3; 11 bases align to TRBD2. The CDR3 runs to 17 residues. Trimming at V came to 3 bases and at J to 4 bases, leaving 9 bases not matched to a gene. Here the CDR3 reads CASSFQLTSGISDTQYF. CDR3 DNA: TGTGCCAGCAGTTTTCAGCTGACTAGCGGGATCTCAGATACGCAGTATTTT.

This clonotype was counted ten times or more. The V call is TRBV6-1, the J call TRBJ2-2; 7 bases are a match to TRBD1. The V gene's germline CDR1 is MNHNS and CDR2 SASEGT. V was clipped by 6 bases and J by 4 bases; unmatched bases: 8. The CDR3 spans 15 residues. CDR3 sequence reads: CASSPDRDRTGELFF. The CDR3, as DNA: TGTGCCAGCAGCCCCGACAGGGACCGCACCGGGGAGCTGTTTTTT.

In this sample, this clonotype turned up many times. The V and J genes are TRBV5-1 and TRBJ2-7; 10 bases map to TRBD2. This CDR3 is 16 amino acids long. Unmatched junction bases numbered 10, after V lost 4 bases and J lost 3 bases. Germline V gives CDR1 SGHRS, CDR2 YFSETQ. CDR3 in DNA: TGCGCCAGCAGCCGAACTTCTAGCGGGAGCCTCTACGAGCAGTACTTC. This encodes CASSRTSSGSLYEQYF.

This clonotype was recorded at least ten times. The chain recombines TRBV20-1 with TRBJ2-3, with D unresolved. Per the germline V gene, CDR1 is DFQATT and CDR2 is SNEGSKA (reference sequence). CDR3 length equals 11 residues. V was clipped by 0 bases and J by 6 bases, with 4 bases between them. CDR3 nucleotide sequence: TGCAGTGCTAGAGAGGTGGATACGCAGTATTTT. Protein: CSAREVDTQYF.

The sample holds one count of this clonotype. The V call is TRBV6-5, the J call TRBJ1-2; D gene ambiguous. Germline values: CDR1 MNHEY, CDR2 SVGAGI. The CDR3 sequence is 12 residues long. Trimming shortened V by 4 bases and J by 6 bases, and 9 bases separated the two germline ends. The CDR3 is CASSWERDGYTF. The CDR3 region has the DNA TGTGCCAGCAGTTGGGAAAGGGATGGCTACACCTTC.

A remark on this clonotype: Possible read error: a much larger clone is one base away. The chain joins TRBV12-3 or TRBV12-4 to TRBJ1-5; D may be TRBD1 (5 bases). The CDR3 extends over 14 amino acids. The V and J ends lost 4 bases and 5 bases respectively, with 12 bases between them. CDR3 sequence: CASSSMGHDQPQHF. The CDR3 DNA reads TGTGCCAGCAGTTCGATGGGGCACGATCAGCCCCAGCATTTT.